The sequence of this T cell receptor (beta chain) was determined in a study of T cells after yellow fever vaccination. Each CDR3 protein gets one entry after TCRdb re-called the 5' RACE reads with MiXCR. Seen here are some 500,000 distinct CDR3 sequences, roughly 14% observed once, and the top ten hold more than 13%. This clonotype has a handful of counts. The CDR3 is 14 residues long. In germline, CDR1 is KGHSH, CDR2 LQKENI. V gave up 6 bases and J gave up 4 bases, with 15 bases separating them. Source: PBMCs, taken on the day of the yellow fever booster vaccination. The gene calls are TRBV18 and TRBJ1-1; unclear D gene. This receptor was obtained from a man aged 25 to 40 who received the YFV17D yellow fever vaccine. CDR3 coding DNA: TGTGCCAGCTCCCAGCTTCCGAAGGGCACTGAAGCTTTCTTT. Protein sequence: CASSQLPKGTEAFF.